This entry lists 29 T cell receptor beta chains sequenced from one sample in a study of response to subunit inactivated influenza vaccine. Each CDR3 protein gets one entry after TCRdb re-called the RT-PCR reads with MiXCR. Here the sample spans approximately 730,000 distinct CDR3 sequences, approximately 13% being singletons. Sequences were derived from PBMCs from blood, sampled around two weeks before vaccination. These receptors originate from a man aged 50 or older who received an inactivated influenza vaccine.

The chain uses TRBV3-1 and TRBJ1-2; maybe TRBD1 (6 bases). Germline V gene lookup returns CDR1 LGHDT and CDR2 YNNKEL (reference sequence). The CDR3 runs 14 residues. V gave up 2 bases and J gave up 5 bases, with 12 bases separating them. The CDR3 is CASSQTGTPYGYTF. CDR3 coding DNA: TGTGCCAGCAGCCAAACCGGGACACCATATGGCTACACCTTC.

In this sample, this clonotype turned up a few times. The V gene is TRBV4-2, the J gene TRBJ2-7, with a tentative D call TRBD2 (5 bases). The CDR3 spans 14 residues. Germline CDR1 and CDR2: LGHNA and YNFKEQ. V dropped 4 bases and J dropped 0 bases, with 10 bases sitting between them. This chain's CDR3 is CASSRGTSSYEQYF. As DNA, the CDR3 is TGTGCCAGCAGCCGGGGAACTAGCTCCTACGAGCAGTACTTC.

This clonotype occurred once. The CDR3 loop is CASGPRDTQYF. In nucleotides, the CDR3 is TGTGCCAGCGGTCCTAGAGATACGCAGTATTTT. V and J are TRBV4-2 and TRBJ2-3; D call uncertain. In germline, CDR1 is LGHNA, CDR2 YNFKEQ. Trimming shortened V by 8 bases and J by 5 bases, and 8 bases separated the two germline ends. The CDR3 sequence is 11 residues long.

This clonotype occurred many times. Here the CDR3 DNA reads TGCAGCGTCGGACAGGGGTACACTGAAGCTTTCTTT. Protein product: CSVGQGYTEAFF. This chain connects TRBV29-1 to TRBJ1-1; 9 positions agree with TRBD1. The junction had 2 bases not matched to a gene; V was cut back by 6 bases and J by 3 bases. The CDR3 has 12 residues. CDR1 and CDR2 from the germline V gene are SQVTM and ANQGSEA.

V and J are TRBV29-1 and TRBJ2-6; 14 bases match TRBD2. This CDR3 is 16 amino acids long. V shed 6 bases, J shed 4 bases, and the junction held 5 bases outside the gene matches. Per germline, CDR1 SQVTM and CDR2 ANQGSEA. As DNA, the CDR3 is TGCAGCGTGGCGGGACTAGCGGGGGCCGGGGCCAACGTCCTGACTTTC. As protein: CSVAGLAGAGANVLTF.

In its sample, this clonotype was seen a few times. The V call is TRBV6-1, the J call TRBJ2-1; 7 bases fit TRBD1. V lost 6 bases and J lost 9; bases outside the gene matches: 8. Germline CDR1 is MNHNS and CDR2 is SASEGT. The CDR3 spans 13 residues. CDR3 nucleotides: TGTGCCAGCAGCCAGGGGGAGAAGGGTGAGCAGTTCTTC. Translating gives CASSQGEKGEQFF.

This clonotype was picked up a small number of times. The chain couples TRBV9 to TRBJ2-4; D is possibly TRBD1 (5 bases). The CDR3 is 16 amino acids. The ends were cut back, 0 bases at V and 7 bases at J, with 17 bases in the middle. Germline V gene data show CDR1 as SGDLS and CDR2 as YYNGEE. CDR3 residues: CASSVGVGPGLNIQYF. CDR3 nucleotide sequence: TGTGCCAGCAGCGTAGGTGTAGGCCCAGGGCTGAACATTCAGTACTTC.

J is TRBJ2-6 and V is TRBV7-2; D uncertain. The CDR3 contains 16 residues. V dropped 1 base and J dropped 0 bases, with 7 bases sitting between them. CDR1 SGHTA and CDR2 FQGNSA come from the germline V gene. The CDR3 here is CASSLGSPSGANVLTF. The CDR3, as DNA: TGTGCCAGCAGCTTAGGTTCACCCTCTGGGGCCAACGTCCTGACTTTC.

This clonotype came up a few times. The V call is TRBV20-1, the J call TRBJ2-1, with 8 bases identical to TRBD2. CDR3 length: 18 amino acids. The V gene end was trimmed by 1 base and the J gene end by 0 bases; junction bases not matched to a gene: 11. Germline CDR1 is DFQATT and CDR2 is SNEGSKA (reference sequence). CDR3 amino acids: CSARGGVSGMGSYNEQFF. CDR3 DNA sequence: TGCAGTGCTAGAGGGGGGGTTAGCGGGATGGGCTCCTACAATGAGCAGTTCTTC.

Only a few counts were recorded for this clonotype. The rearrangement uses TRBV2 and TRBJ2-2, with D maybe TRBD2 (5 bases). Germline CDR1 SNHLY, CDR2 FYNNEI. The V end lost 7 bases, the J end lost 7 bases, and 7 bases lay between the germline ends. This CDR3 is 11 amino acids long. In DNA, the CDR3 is TGTGCCAGCAACGGAGGCGGGGAGCTGTTTTTT. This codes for CASNGGGELFF.

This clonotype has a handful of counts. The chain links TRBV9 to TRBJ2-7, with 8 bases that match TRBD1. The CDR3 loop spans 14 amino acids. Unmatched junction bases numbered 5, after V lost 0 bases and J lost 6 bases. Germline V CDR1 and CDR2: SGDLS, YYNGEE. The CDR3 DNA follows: TGTGCCAGCAGCGTAGACGGACAGGGTGGCGAGCAGTACTTC. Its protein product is CASSVDGQGGEQYF.

In nucleotides, the CDR3 is TGTGCCATCAGCTCCCGAGCGAGCCCGAGGGGCGGGGAGCTGTTTTTT. This gives the protein CAISSRASPRGGELFF. The chain couples TRBV10-3 to TRBJ2-2; the D call may be TRBD1 or TRBD2 (5 bases each). The CDR3 totals 16 residues. CDR1 is ENHRY and CDR2 is SYGVKD in the germline V gene. Trimming cost V 6 bases and J 7 bases, with 21 bases left between them.

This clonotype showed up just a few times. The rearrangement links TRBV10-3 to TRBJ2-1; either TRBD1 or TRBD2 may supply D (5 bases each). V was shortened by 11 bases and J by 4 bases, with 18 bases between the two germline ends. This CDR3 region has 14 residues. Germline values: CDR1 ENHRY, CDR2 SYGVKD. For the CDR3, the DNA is TGTGCCTCTTGGGAGCAGGGTACATACAATGAGCAGTTCTTC. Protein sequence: CASWEQGTYNEQFF.

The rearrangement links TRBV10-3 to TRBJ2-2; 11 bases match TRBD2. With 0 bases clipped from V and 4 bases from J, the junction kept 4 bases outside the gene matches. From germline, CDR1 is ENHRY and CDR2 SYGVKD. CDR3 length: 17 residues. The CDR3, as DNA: TGTGCCATCAGTGAGTCAGGGACTAGCGGTACCACCGGGGAGCTGTTTTTT. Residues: CAISESGTSGTTGELFF.

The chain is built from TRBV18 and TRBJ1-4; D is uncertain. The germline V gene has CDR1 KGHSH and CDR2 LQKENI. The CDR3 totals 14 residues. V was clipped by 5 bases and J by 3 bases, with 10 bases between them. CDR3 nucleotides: TGTGCCAGCTCAGAGGGAGGAGCTAATGAAAAACTGTTTTTT. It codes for CASSEGGANEKLFF.

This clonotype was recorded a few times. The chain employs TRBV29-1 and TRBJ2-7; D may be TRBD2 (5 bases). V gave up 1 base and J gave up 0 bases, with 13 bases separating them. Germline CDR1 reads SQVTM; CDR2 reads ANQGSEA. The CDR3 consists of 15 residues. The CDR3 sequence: CSVEGILGSSYEQYF. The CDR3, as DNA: TGCAGCGTTGAAGGGATCCTAGGGAGCTCCTACGAGCAGTACTTC.

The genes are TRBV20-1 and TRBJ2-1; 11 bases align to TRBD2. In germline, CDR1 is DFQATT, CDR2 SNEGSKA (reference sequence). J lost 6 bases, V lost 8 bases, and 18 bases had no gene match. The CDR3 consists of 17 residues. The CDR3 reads CSSKVAGGADWSNEQFF. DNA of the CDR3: TGCAGTTCAAAAGTAGCGGGAGGGGCCGATTGGTCCAATGAGCAGTTCTTC.

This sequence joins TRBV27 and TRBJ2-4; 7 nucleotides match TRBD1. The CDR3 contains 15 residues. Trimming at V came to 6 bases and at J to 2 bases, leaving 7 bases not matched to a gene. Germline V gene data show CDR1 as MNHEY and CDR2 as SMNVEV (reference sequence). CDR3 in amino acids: CASRRDRLTKNIQYF. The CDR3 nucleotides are TGTGCCAGCAGAAGGGACAGACTAACCAAAAACATTCAGTACTTC.

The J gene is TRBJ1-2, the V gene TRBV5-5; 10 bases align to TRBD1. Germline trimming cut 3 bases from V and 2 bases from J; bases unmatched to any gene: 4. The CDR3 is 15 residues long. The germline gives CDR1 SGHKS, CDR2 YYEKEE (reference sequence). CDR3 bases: TGTGCCAGCAGCTCGGGACAGGGGACGAACTATGGCTACACCTTC. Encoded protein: CASSSGQGTNYGYTF. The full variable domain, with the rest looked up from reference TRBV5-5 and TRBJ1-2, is DAGVTQSPTHLIKTRGQQVTLRCSPISGHKSVSWYQQVLGQGPQFIFQYYEKEERGRGNFPDRFSARQFPNYSSELNVNALLLGDSALYLCASSSGQGTNYGYTFGSGTRLTVV.

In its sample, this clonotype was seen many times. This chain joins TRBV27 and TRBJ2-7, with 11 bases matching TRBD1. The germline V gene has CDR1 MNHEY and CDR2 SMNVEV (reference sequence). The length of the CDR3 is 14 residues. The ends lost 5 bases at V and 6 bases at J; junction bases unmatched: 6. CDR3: CASSARDRGSEQYF. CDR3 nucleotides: TGTGCCAGCAGTGCCCGGGACAGGGGGTCCGAGCAGTACTTC.

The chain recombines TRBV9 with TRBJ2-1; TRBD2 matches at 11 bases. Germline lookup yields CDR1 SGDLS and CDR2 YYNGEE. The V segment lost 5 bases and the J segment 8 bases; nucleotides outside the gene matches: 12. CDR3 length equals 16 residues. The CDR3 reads CASSGALAGVMYEQFF. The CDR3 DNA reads TGTGCCAGCAGTGGGGCACTAGCGGGAGTAATGTATGAGCAGTTCTTC.

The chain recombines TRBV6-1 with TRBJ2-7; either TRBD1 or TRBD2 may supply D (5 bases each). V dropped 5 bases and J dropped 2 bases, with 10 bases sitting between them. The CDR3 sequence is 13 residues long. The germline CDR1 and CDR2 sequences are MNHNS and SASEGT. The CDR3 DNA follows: TGTGCCAGCAGTACCCGGGACGCCTACGAGCAGTACTTC. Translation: CASSTRDAYEQYF.

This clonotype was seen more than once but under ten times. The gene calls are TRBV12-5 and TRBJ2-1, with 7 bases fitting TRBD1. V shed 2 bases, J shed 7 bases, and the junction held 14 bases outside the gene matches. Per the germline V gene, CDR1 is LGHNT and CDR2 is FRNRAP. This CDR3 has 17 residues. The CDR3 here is CASGLSTGTAHPNEQFF. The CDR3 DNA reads TGTGCTAGTGGTTTGTCGACCGGGACAGCTCACCCAAATGAGCAGTTCTTC.

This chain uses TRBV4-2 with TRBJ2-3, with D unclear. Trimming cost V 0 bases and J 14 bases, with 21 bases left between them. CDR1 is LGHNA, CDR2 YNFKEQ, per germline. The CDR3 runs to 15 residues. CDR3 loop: CASSQDGSILAQWYF. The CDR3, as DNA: TGTGCCAGCAGCCAAGATGGATCAATTCTCGCCCAGTGGTATTTT.

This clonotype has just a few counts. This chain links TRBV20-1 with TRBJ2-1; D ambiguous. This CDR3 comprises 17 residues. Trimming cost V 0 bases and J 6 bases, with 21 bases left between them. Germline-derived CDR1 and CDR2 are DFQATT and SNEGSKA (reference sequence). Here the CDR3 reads CSARDHVSSSPLNEQFF. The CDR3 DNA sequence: TGCAGTGCTAGAGATCATGTTTCGTCCTCCCCCCTCAATGAGCAGTTCTTC.

CDR3 nucleotide sequence: TGTGCCAGCAGTCCCGGGGCTAGCGGGATAAATGAGCAGTTCTTC. Translated, it gives CASSPGASGINEQFF. This chain links TRBV12-3 or TRBV12-4 with TRBJ2-1; TRBD2 aligns across 9 bases. The CDR3 has 15 residues. V was clipped by 5 bases and J by 7 bases; unmatched bases: 9.

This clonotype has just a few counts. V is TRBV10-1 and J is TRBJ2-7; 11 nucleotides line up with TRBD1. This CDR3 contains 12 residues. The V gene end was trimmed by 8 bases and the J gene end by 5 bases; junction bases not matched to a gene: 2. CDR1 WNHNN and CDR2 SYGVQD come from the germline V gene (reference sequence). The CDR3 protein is CASSGQGDEQYF. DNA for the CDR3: TGCGCCAGCTCGGGACAGGGGGACGAGCAGTACTTC.

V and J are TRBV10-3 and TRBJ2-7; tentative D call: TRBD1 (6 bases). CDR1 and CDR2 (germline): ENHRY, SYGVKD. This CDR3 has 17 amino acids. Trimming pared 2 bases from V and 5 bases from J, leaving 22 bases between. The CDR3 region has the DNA TGTGCCATCAGTGAGGGACAGAAACAGGGCCTTTCCCACGAGCAGTACTTC. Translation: CAISEGQKQGLSHEQYF.

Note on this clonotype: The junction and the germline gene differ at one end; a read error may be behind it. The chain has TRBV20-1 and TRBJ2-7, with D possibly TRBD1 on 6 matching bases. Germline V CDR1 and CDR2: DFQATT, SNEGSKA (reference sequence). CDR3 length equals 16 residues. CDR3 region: CCARPGSGKGVYEQYF. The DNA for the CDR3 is TGCTGTGCTAGACCCGGAAGCGGAAAGGGGGTCTACGAGCAGTACTTC.